A selection of T cell receptor beta chains follows, all from one sample in a study of OX40 agonist ivuxolimab in advanced cancers. The table came from immunoSEQ multiplex PCR; TCRdb's copy has only in-frame clones and leaves some out. The data hold about 78,000 clones, with around nine tenths observed a single time. The starting material was CD4+ or CD8+ T cells sorted from blood, obtained in a trial of the OX40 agonist ivuxolimab. These receptors all stem from an adult with an advanced solid tumor such as melanoma, head and neck, liver or kidney cancer. Each CDR3 is given with its conserved first and last residue. Each record gives: CDR3 protein, CDR3 DNA, V gene, D gene, J gene, clone size. A D gene is named only where the DNA matches it firmly. Expanded clones get a size class; other rows say once, few or many, or leave the size out.

cdr3_aa: CASSLKGTSYEQYF
cdr3_nt: TGTGCCAGCAGCTTGAAGGGGACATCCTACGAGCAGTACTTC
v_call: TRBV5-6
d_call: -
j_call: TRBJ2-7
clone_size: -

cdr3_aa: CASSLLSSYEQYF
cdr3_nt: TGTGCCAGCAGTTTATTGAGCTCCTACGAGCAGTACTTC
v_call: TRBV27
d_call: -
j_call: TRBJ2-7
clone_size: few

cdr3_aa: CSAPKSDTQYF
cdr3_nt: TGCAGTGCTCCTAAATCAGATACGCAGTATTTT
v_call: TRBV20-1
d_call: -
j_call: TRBJ2-3
clone_size: -

cdr3_aa: CASSPFYSTSSGRTDTQYF
cdr3_nt: TGTGCCAGCTCACCATTTTACAGCACCAGCTCGGGACGCACAGATACGCAGTATTTT
v_call: TRBV18
d_call: -
j_call: TRBJ2-3
clone_size: -

cdr3_aa: CAGGLYLSGNTIYF
cdr3_nt: TGTGCCGGGGGCCTTTACCTCTCTGGAAACACCATATATTTT
v_call: TRBV7-9
d_call: -
j_call: TRBJ1-3
clone_size: -

cdr3_aa: CATSRDSQDGYTF
cdr3_nt: TGTGCCACCAGCAGAGATAGCCAGGATGGCTACACCTTC
v_call: TRBV15
d_call: -
j_call: TRBJ1-2
clone_size: -

cdr3_aa: CASSGGRGLYGYTF
cdr3_nt: TGTGCCAGCAGTGGGGGAAGGGGGTTATATGGCTACACCTTC
v_call: TRBV6-5
d_call: -
j_call: TRBJ1-2
clone_size: -

cdr3_aa: CASSARTGADTF
cdr3_nt: TGTGCCAGCAGTGCACGGACCGGGGCGGACACCTTC
v_call: TRBV28
d_call: -
j_call: TRBJ1-2
clone_size: -

cdr3_aa: CASSIDQTGRRAFF
cdr3_nt: TGTGCCAGTAGTATAGATCAGACGGGGCGGCGAGCTTTCTTT
v_call: TRBV19
d_call: -
j_call: TRBJ1-1
clone_size: -

cdr3_aa: CASGRTLAGGNEQFF
cdr3_nt: TGTGCTAGTGGTCGCACCCTAGCGGGAGGCAATGAGCAGTTCTTC
v_call: TRBV12-5
d_call: TRBD2
j_call: TRBJ2-1
clone_size: -

cdr3_aa: CASSYGGSADTQYF
cdr3_nt: TGTGCCAGCAGTTACGGGGGTAGTGCAGATACGCAGTATTTT
v_call: TRBV6-5
d_call: -
j_call: TRBJ2-3
clone_size: -

cdr3_aa: CASSTTTYEQYF
cdr3_nt: TGTGCCAGCAGCACCACCACATACGAGCAGTACTTC
v_call: TRBV6-6
d_call: -
j_call: TRBJ2-7
clone_size: once

cdr3_aa: CASSLRGGRETQYF
cdr3_nt: TGTGCCAGCAGTTTGCGGGGGGGCCGGGAGACCCAGTACTTC
v_call: TRBV5-4
d_call: TRBD2
j_call: TRBJ2-5
clone_size: -

cdr3_aa: CASSSRTGGSGNTIYF
cdr3_nt: TGTGCCAGCAGCTCTCGGACAGGAGGGTCAGGAAACACCATATATTTT
v_call: TRBV7-2
d_call: TRBD1
j_call: TRBJ1-3
clone_size: -

cdr3_aa: CASSEESARETQYF
cdr3_nt: TGTGCCAGCAGTGAAGAGTCTGCAAGAGAGACCCAGTACTTC
v_call: TRBV25-1
d_call: -
j_call: TRBJ2-5
clone_size: -

cdr3_aa: CASSFGGGTSAYEQYF
cdr3_nt: TGTGCCAGCAGCTTTGGTGGGGGGACTAGCGCCTACGAGCAGTACTTC
v_call: TRBV7-9
d_call: TRBD2
j_call: TRBJ2-7
clone_size: -

cdr3_aa: CASSLAQSRSTEAFF
cdr3_nt: TGTGCCAGCAGCTTAGCGCAGAGCAGGAGCACTGAAGCTTTCTTT
v_call: TRBV7-8
d_call: -
j_call: TRBJ1-1
clone_size: -

cdr3_aa: CASSALMGAGELFF
cdr3_nt: TGCGCCAGCAGTGCGCTAATGGGGGCCGGGGAGCTGTTTTTT
v_call: TRBV10-2
d_call: -
j_call: TRBJ2-2
clone_size: -

cdr3_aa: CASSNRDYHNNEQFF
cdr3_nt: TGTGCCAGCAGCAACCGGGACTACCACAACAATGAGCAGTTCTTC
v_call: TRBV21-1
d_call: -
j_call: TRBJ2-1
clone_size: -

cdr3_aa: CAISEFDTRPTDTQYF
cdr3_nt: TGTGCCATCAGTGAGTTCGACACCCGACCCACAGATACGCAGTATTTT
v_call: TRBV10-3
d_call: -
j_call: TRBJ2-3
clone_size: -

cdr3_aa: CSVGGSTGTEAFF
cdr3_nt: TGCAGCGTTGGTGGGTCCACCGGGACAGAAGCTTTCTTT
v_call: TRBV29-1
d_call: -
j_call: TRBJ1-1
clone_size: -

cdr3_aa: CASSYANPAHINIEQYF
cdr3_nt: TGTGCCAGCAGTTACGCAAACCCGGCGCACATCAATATTGAGCAGTACTTC
v_call: TRBV11-2
d_call: -
j_call: TRBJ2-7
clone_size: -

cdr3_aa: CASRTWGSHSGNTIYF
cdr3_nt: TGTGCCAGCCGAACCTGGGGCAGCCACTCTGGAAACACCATATATTTT
v_call: TRBV5-4
d_call: -
j_call: TRBJ1-3
clone_size: -

cdr3_aa: CASSSVGEQYF
cdr3_nt: TGTGCCAGCAGTTCGGTCGGCGAGCAGTACTTC
v_call: TRBV27
d_call: -
j_call: TRBJ2-7
clone_size: -

cdr3_aa: CASSLPGTSENNEQFF
cdr3_nt: TGTGCCAGCAGTCTCCCCGGGACTAGCGAAAACAATGAGCAGTTCTTC
v_call: TRBV27
d_call: TRBD2
j_call: TRBJ2-1
clone_size: -

cdr3_aa: CATRGQGASGYTF
cdr3_nt: TGTGCCACCAGAGGTCAGGGGGCCTCCGGCTACACCTTC
v_call: TRBV27
d_call: TRBD1
j_call: TRBJ1-2
clone_size: -

cdr3_aa: CASSPGSASGSQETQYF
cdr3_nt: TGTGCCAGCAGCCCAGGGTCGGCTAGCGGTTCCCAAGAGACCCAGTACTTC
v_call: TRBV7-9
d_call: TRBD2
j_call: TRBJ2-5
clone_size: -

cdr3_aa: CASNGRDRILTKNIQYF
cdr3_nt: TGCGCCAGCAACGGCCGGGACAGAATCCTAACCAAAAACATTCAGTACTTC
v_call: TRBV10-1
d_call: TRBD1
j_call: TRBJ2-4
clone_size: -

cdr3_aa: CASSQGQGRAKETQYF
cdr3_nt: TGTGCCAGCAGCCAAGGACAGGGGAGGGCAAAAGAGACCCAGTACTTC
v_call: TRBV14
d_call: -
j_call: TRBJ2-5
clone_size: -

cdr3_aa: CASSLGGLAGGINEQFF
cdr3_nt: TGTGCCAGCAGCTTAGGGGGACTAGCGGGAGGTATCAATGAGCAGTTCTTC
v_call: TRBV11-2
d_call: TRBD2
j_call: TRBJ2-1
clone_size: -

cdr3_aa: CASSLSSGSGTDTQYF
cdr3_nt: TGTGCCAGCAGCCTAAGTAGCGGGAGCGGCACAGATACGCAGTATTTT
v_call: TRBV7-8
d_call: TRBD2
j_call: TRBJ2-3
clone_size: -

cdr3_aa: CASSLNTGGSEQQYF
cdr3_nt: TGCGCCAGCAGCTTGAATACAGGGGGAAGCGAACAGCAGTACTTC
v_call: TRBV5-1
d_call: TRBD1
j_call: TRBJ2-7
clone_size: -

cdr3_aa: CASRNRGGTVIFSTDTQYF
cdr3_nt: TGTGCCAGCAGAAATAGAGGGGGCACCGTCATCTTTAGCACAGATACGCAGTATTTT
v_call: TRBV28
d_call: TRBD1
j_call: TRBJ2-3
clone_size: -

cdr3_aa: CASSLKGTQPQHF
cdr3_nt: TGTGCCAGCAGTCTAAAGGGTACTCAGCCCCAGCATTTT
v_call: TRBV28
d_call: -
j_call: TRBJ1-5
clone_size: -

cdr3_aa: CASSIQGAPSGNTIYF
cdr3_nt: TGTGCCAGCAGCATACAGGGGGCCCCATCTGGAAACACCATATATTTT
v_call: TRBV9
d_call: TRBD1
j_call: TRBJ1-3
clone_size: few

cdr3_aa: CASSITSGTTDTQYF
cdr3_nt: TGTGCCAGCAGCATAACTAGCGGGACCACAGATACGCAGTATTTT
v_call: TRBV7-9
d_call: TRBD2
j_call: TRBJ2-3
clone_size: -

cdr3_aa: CASSIVGGSYEQYF
cdr3_nt: TGTGCCAGTAGTATAGTTGGGGGCAGCTACGAGCAGTACTTC
v_call: TRBV19
d_call: -
j_call: TRBJ2-7
clone_size: -

cdr3_aa: CASSVAPGAGNTIYF
cdr3_nt: TGTGCCAGCAGCGTAGCTCCAGGGGCCGGAAACACCATATATTTT
v_call: TRBV9
d_call: -
j_call: TRBJ1-3
clone_size: -

cdr3_aa: CASSYQLGVSREQYF
cdr3_nt: TGTGCCAGCAGTTACCAACTAGGAGTCTCGAGAGAGCAGTACTTC
v_call: TRBV6-6
d_call: -
j_call: TRBJ2-7
clone_size: -

cdr3_aa: CASSPLAGTGELFF
cdr3_nt: TGTGCCAGCTCACCTCTAGCGGGAACCGGGGAGCTGTTTTTT
v_call: TRBV18
d_call: TRBD2
j_call: TRBJ2-2
clone_size: -

cdr3_aa: CASSVYTGYGYTF
cdr3_nt: TGTGCCAGTAGTGTTTATACTGGCTATGGCTACACCTTC
v_call: TRBV19
d_call: -
j_call: TRBJ1-2
clone_size: -

cdr3_aa: CASSQDANYGYTF
cdr3_nt: TGTGCCAGCAGCCAAGATGCTAACTATGGCTACACCTTC
v_call: TRBV14
d_call: -
j_call: TRBJ1-2
clone_size: -

cdr3_aa: CASSQDLAASGEGSYEQYF
cdr3_nt: TGTGCCAGCAGCCAAGATCTTGCGGCTAGCGGAGAGGGATCCTACGAGCAGTACTTC
v_call: TRBV5-8
d_call: TRBD2
j_call: TRBJ2-7
clone_size: once

cdr3_aa: CASASRGTGELFF
cdr3_nt: TGTGCCAGCGCCTCCAGGGGCACCGGGGAGCTGTTTTTT
v_call: TRBV7-2
d_call: -
j_call: TRBJ2-2
clone_size: once

cdr3_aa: CASSLAGQGFYGYTF
cdr3_nt: TGTGCCAGCAGCTTAGCGGGACAGGGATTCTATGGCTACACCTTC
v_call: TRBV7-2
d_call: TRBD1
j_call: TRBJ1-2
clone_size: once

cdr3_aa: CASSSRLAGLNEQFF
cdr3_nt: TGTGCCAGCAGCTCCCGACTAGCGGGACTCAATGAGCAGTTCTTC
v_call: TRBV7-9
d_call: TRBD2
j_call: TRBJ2-1
clone_size: -

cdr3_aa: CASSDYSGGGQPQHF
cdr3_nt: TGTGCCAGCAGCGATTACTCAGGGGGCGGTCAGCCCCAGCATTTT
v_call: TRBV5-6
d_call: TRBD1
j_call: TRBJ1-5
clone_size: -

cdr3_aa: CAIQQGQVTGANVLTF
cdr3_nt: TGTGCCATACAACAGGGGCAAGTTACTGGGGCCAACGTCCTGACTTTC
v_call: TRBV15
d_call: TRBD1
j_call: TRBJ2-6
clone_size: -

cdr3_aa: CASSEEPSGRWEQYF
cdr3_nt: TGTGCCAGCAGTGAAGAGCCTAGCGGGAGGTGGGAGCAGTACTTC
v_call: TRBV6-1
d_call: TRBD2
j_call: TRBJ2-7
clone_size: -

cdr3_aa: CATSGTHNEQFF
cdr3_nt: TGTGCCACCTCAGGGACACACAATGAGCAGTTCTTC
v_call: TRBV28
d_call: -
j_call: TRBJ2-1
clone_size: -

cdr3_aa: CASSPTRGQGARNEQFF
cdr3_nt: TGTGCCAGCAGTCCAACACGAGGACAGGGGGCAAGGAATGAGCAGTTCTTC
v_call: TRBV28
d_call: TRBD1
j_call: TRBJ2-1
clone_size: -